The clone carrying this T cell receptor beta chain showed up just a few times. No antigen is known for it. Mouse gene names and germline throughout. The read falls 1 residue short of the CDR3 end, and the missing part is taken from the germline J gene. Generated by immunoSEQ multiplex PCR, the TCRdb table keeps only in-frame clones and is missing some. The table shows thousands of clones, with more than 35% occurring only once. Time point denoted: mouse harvest day 14 after allogeneic transplant. Mouse grafts combined 10^7 T-cell-depleted bone marrow cells with 10^6 splenic CD5+ T cells. This mouse GVHD model was MHC-mismatched B6 to BALB/c, profiled day 7 or 14. This sample stems from a study of tissue T cells after allogeneic stem cell transplantation. Study conclusions and caveats: Motif-based clustering found tissue-specific repertoire signatures shared across patients, though few clones were shared.

Germline CDR1 is FNHDT and CDR2 is SITEND (reference sequence). This CDR3 is built from 13 residues. Trimming cost V 2 bases and J 5 bases, with 9 bases left between them. This sequence originates from a female BALB/c mouse given C57BL/6 T cells with graft-versus-host disease after an allogeneic hematopoietic cell transplant. Sequences were obtained from skin. J is TRBJ2-5 and V is TRBV19; maybe TRBD1 (7 bases). The DNA read from the CDR3 is TGTGCCAGCAGTATGGAGGGGGCAGACACCCAGTAC. Protein product: CASSMEGADTQY. The whole CDR3 protein reads CASSMEGADTQYF.